Reported below is one T cell receptor beta chain. This clone was detected only a few times. Its antigen has not been determined. Per-base qualities were not stored, and no clone one base away is much larger. The immunoSEQ assay at survey resolution was applied to genomic DNA for sequencing of TCRbeta rearrangements. The original pipeline was this. A lowest detectable productive clonotype frequency of 2.59 x 10-5 was observed in the TCR sequencing data. Analyses included only productive TCRbeta rearrangements, meaning complete and in-frame sequences. Sample clonality was computed as Simpson clonality in the immunoSEQ Analyzer version 3.0. Clones were binned by frequency as very rare, small, medium, large (1-20%) or hyperexpanded (>20%). Generation probabilities were estimated with OLGA 1.2.3, V-gene circos plots were made with VDJtools, specificities were looked up in VDJdb, and CDR3 motifs were identified with GLIPH. TCRdb's version of the immuneACCESS table is confined to in-frame rearrangements and falls short of the full clone set. An unresolved V gene accounts for under half of the shortfall where checked; the remainder is of unknown origin. V and J calls and clone size are copied from that table; D and trimming were computed from the DNA. A total of around 50,000 clones appear in this sample, about 80% of them only once. More than 0.3% of the sample is held by the ten biggest clonotypes.

These data originate in a study of STAT5B mutations in CD4+ large granular lymphocyte leukemia (dated by TCRdb to 2022 to 2024). In terms of the full investigation: Among the healthy controls, the CDR3 'QG' motif was associated with a particular HLA allele. The study compared the TCRbeta repertoires of patients with CD4+ T-cell large granular lymphocyte leukemia against the TCRbeta repertoires of healthy blood donors. Flow cytometry on FACSCanto II or FACSVerse confirmed that purified fractions exceeded 95% purity among lymphocytes.

General conclusions and limits of the study: Main leukemic clonotypes were private to each patient, although under 30% appeared at low frequency in other patients' non-leukemic repertoires. Greater clonality appeared to be present in CD4-sorted patient repertoires than in healthy CD4+ repertoires, and the difference was retained after the putative leukemic clones were removed. Data were not HLA-matched; higher clonality in CD4+ versus CD8+ T-LGLL could reflect the relatively small sample size.

Healthy controls were roughly 40 blood donors whose buffy coats came from the Finnish Red Cross blood service. All TCR-sequenced material derived from peripheral blood: patient blood samples and healthy donor buffy coats. Ficoll-Hypaque gradient centrifugation was used to isolate peripheral blood mononuclear cells. For the healthy controls, CD4+ cells were obtained from buffy coats by magnetic purification. Genomic DNA was extracted using the Gentra Puregene Cell and Tissue kit, and a Qubit 2.0 fluorometer was used to quantify it. The receptor was derived from a human donor in good health. The sequencing sample was made of CD4+ T cells from blood buffy coats.

For the CDR3, the sequence is CASSGDIYEQYF. The nucleotide sequence is given as TGTGCCAGCAGCGGGGACATCTACGAGCAGTACTTC. The sequence is built from TRBV2 and TRBJ2-7; tentative D gene TRBD1, with 6 bases matching. Trimming takes 6 bases from V and 3 bases from J, and the germline ends sit 9 bases apart. For CDR1 and CDR2, the germline V gene lists SNHLY and FYNNEI. There are 12 amino acids in the CDR3, from cysteine to phenylalanine inclusive. Just the 36-base CDR3 DNA is kept, in frame starting at base 1.